Here is one T cell receptor (beta chain) with its context. Its cognate antigen has yet to be identified. No base quality information exists; no much larger clone differs at one position. The approximately 39 donors, aged roughly 6 to 90 years, were systemically healthy Caucasian individuals from Russia. Each donor gave ten milliliters of peripheral blood, collected into EDTA-treated Vacutainer tubes. Ficoll-Paque density-gradient centrifugation was used to isolate PBMCs, with at least 7 million per sample. Trizol reagent was used to extract total RNA from the PBMCs, yielding at least 5.5 micrograms per sample. For every donor, an aliquot of PBMCs went through flow cytometry to measure the percentages of naive CD45RAhigh/CD27high T cells. The record originates from a study of blood T cells in healthy people across ages (dated by TCRdb to 2015 to 2017). For the wider study: Template switching captured roughly one uniquely barcoded TCR beta cDNA molecule per two T cells in model experiments. Age-related changes in TCR beta repertoire diversity were measured in the study by deep sequencing normalized with unique cDNA molecular identifiers. Donors were grouped into four age groups: young (average approximately 16 years), middle-aged (39), aged (roughly 62) and long-lived (around 82). To avoid experimental bias, donors of different ages were randomly spread across the sequencing lanes. Two additional independent replicas of 1 million unique cDNA reads from the same blood draw were analyzed for two donors (one aged 18 to 30 and one aged 80 or older).

The study at large found these results: As age increased, observed TCR beta diversity per million T cells dropped in a roughly linear way, and a significant reduction was already evident by age around 41. Donor CMV infection status was unknown, potentially confounding age-related changes in expanded clonotypes. Because profiling used bulk unsorted PBMCs, naive and antigen-experienced compartments could not be compared conclusively. Observed TCR beta diversity correlated strongly with the percentage of naive T cells measured by flow cytometry. Estimates of total diversity based on one million sequenced T cells were regarded as lower bounds and as underestimates. Compared with the aged group, more naive CD4+ T cells, fewer expanded clones and increased TCR diversity were shown by the long-lived group, suggesting age selection.

Library method: 5' RACE. The sequencing machine was an Illumina HiSeq 2500. The second PCR ran for about 7 to 11 cycles and used a J-beta primer mix along with a sample-barcoded 5' primer. A unique molecular identifier was introduced onto each TCR beta cDNA molecule by a template-switch 5' adaptor carrying 12 random nucleotides. Each sample yielded at least 3 million CDR3-containing paired-end reads. First-strand cDNA was synthesized from all RNA with the Mint cDNA synthesis kit, primed by a TRBC-specific oligonucleotide. After uracil-DNA glycosylase treatment, a first 18-cycle PCR used universal primers M1SS and BC2_uni_R on all cDNA. The original methods were these. Normalization of each sample was performed by random selection of 1 million high-quality reads, each carrying a distinct molecular identifier. Reads sharing molecular identifiers were discarded rather than binned into consensus sequences. CDR3 identification, clonotype clustering and error correction used MiTCR with a Q25 quality threshold and the strictest error-elimination algorithm. Lower-bound total TCR beta diversity was estimated with a nonparametric unseen species model using Euler transformation. The raw public data were reprocessed by TCRdb itself: fastp quality trimming at Q25, MiXCR clonotype calling, in-frame beta chains only. Each CDR3 protein appears once, grouped with its most common genes and DNA. None of the V and J calls come from the authors' own analysis; TCRdb made them. This sample has just over 800,000 distinct CDR3 sequences in its table, and roughly 60% of those were observed once. The ten largest clonotypes hold 25% to 35% of the sample.

Including the terminal cysteine and phenylalanine, the CDR3 comprises 14 residues. The read is trimmed to its CDR3 DNA, 42 bases read in frame from base 1. The germline V gene supplies CDR1 SGHRS and CDR2 YFSETQ. At the junction V is shortened by 1 base and J by 2 bases, with 8 bases in between. This TCR was recovered from a man in his thirties or forties in good health. Sequences were obtained from blood. The rearranged chain carries TRBV5-1 and TRBJ2-3; no D gene is confidently identified. The DNA is as follows: TGCGCCAGCAGCTTGAGGGCTCACACAGATACGCAGTATTTT. Translated, this gives CASSLRAHTDTQYF.